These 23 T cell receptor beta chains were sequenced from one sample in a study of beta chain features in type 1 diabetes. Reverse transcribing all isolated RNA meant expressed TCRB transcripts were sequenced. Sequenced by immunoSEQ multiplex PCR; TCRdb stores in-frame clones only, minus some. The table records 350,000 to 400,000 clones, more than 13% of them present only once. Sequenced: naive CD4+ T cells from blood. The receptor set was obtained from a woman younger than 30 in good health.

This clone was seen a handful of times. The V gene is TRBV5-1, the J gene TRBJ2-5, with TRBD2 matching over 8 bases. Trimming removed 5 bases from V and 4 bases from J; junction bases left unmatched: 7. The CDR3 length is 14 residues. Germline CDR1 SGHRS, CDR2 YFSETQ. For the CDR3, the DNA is TGCGCCAGCAGTTTCGCGGGAGGAGGAGAGACCCAGTACTTC. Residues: CASSFAGGGETQYF.

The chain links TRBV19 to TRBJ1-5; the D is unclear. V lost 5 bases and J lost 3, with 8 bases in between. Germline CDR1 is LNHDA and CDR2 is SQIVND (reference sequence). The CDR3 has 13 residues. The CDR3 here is CASSPAINQPQHF. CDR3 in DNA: TGTGCCAGTAGTCCTGCGATCAATCAGCCCCAGCATTTT.

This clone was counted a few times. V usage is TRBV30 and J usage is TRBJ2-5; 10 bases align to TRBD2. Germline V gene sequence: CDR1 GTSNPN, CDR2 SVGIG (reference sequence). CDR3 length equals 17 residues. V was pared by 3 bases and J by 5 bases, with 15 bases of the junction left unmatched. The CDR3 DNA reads TGTGCCTGGAGAAGAAGCGGGAGGGCCGGTATGGGGGAGACCCAGTACTTC. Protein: CAWRRSGRAGMGETQYF.

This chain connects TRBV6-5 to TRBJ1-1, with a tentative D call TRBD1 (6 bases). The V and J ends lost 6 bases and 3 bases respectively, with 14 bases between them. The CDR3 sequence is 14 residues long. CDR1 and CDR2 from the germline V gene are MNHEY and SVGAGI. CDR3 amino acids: CASRDRLRDTEAFF. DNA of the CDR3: TGTGCCAGCAGAGACAGGTTAAGGGACACTGAAGCTTTCTTT.

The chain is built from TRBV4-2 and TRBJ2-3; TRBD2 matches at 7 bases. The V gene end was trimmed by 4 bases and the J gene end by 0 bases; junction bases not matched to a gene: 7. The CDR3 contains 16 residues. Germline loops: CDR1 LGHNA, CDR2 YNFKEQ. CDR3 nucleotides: TGTGCCAGCAGCCCCTCCCTAGCGGCTAGCACAGATACGCAGTATTTT. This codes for CASSPSLAASTDTQYF.

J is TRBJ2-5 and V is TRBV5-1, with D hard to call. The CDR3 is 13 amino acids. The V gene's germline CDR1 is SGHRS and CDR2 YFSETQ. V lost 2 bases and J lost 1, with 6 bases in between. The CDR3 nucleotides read TGCGCCAGCAGCTTTAACGGCCAAGAGACCCAGTACTTC. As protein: CASSFNGQETQYF.

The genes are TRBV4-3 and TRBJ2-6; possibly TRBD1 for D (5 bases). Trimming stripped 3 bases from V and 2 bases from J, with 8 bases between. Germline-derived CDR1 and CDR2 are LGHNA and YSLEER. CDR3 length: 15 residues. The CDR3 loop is CASSQNRPGANVLTF. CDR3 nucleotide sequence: TGCGCCAGCAGCCAGAACAGGCCTGGGGCCAACGTCCTGACTTTC.

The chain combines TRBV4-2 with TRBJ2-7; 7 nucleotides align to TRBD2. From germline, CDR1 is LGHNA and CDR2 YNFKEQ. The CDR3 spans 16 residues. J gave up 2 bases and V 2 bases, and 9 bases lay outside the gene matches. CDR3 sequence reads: CASSQSTGRGAYEQYF. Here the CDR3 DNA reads TGTGCCAGCAGCCAATCTACAGGACGGGGGGCCTACGAGCAGTACTTC.

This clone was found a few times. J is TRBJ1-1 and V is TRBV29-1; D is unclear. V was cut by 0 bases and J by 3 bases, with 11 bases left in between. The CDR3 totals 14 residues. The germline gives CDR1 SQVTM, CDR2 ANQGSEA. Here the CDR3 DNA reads TGCAGCGTTGAAGAGGTTCCCGGGGACACTGAAGCTTTCTTT. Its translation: CSVEEVPGDTEAFF.

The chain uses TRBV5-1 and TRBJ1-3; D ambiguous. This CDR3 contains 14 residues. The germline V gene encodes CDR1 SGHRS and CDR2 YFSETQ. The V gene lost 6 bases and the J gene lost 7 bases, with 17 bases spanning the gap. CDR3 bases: TGCGCCAGCACCGTGGCTCCACCCGGGAACACCATATATTTT. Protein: CASTVAPPGNTIYF.

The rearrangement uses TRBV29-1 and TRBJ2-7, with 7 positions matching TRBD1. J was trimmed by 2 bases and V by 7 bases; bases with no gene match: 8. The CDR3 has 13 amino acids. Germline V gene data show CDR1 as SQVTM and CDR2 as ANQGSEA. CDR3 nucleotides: TGCAGCGGCCGGGACAGCGGTACCTACGAGCAGTACTTC. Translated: CSGRDSGTYEQYF.

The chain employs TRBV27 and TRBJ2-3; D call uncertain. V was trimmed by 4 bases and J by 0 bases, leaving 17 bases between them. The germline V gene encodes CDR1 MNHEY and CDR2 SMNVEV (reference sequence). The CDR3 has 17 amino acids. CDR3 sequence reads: CASSSTNWFTSTDTQYF. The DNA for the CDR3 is TGTGCCAGCAGTTCCACCAATTGGTTTACTAGCACAGATACGCAGTATTTT.

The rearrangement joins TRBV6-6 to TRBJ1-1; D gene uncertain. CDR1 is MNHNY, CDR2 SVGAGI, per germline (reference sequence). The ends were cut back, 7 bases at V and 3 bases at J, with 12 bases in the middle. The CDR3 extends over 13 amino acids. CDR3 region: CASTPELYTEAFF. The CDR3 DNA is TGTGCCAGCACTCCGGAGCTATACACTGAAGCTTTCTTT.

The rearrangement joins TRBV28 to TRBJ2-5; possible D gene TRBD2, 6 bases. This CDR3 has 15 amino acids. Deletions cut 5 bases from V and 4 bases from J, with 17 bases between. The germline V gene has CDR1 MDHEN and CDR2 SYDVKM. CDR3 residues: CASSGGSRRRETQYF. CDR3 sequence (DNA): TGTGCCAGCAGTGGAGGGAGTCGTAGGAGAGAGACCCAGTACTTC.

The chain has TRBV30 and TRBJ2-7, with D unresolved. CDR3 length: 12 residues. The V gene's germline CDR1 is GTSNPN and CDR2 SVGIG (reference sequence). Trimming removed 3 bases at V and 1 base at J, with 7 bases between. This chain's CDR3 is CAWRAISYEQYF. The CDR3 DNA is TGTGCCTGGAGGGCCATTTCCTACGAGCAGTACTTC.

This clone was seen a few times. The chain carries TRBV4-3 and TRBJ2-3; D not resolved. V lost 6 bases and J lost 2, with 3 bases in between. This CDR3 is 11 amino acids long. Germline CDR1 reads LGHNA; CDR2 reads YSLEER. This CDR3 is CASSYTDTQYF. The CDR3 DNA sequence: TGCGCCAGCAGTTACACAGATACGCAGTATTTT.

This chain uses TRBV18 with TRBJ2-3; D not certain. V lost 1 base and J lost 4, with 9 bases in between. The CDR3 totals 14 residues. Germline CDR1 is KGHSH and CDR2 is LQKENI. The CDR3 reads CASSPRAAPDTQYF. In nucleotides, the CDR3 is TGTGCCAGCTCACCACGAGCCGCCCCAGATACGCAGTATTTT.

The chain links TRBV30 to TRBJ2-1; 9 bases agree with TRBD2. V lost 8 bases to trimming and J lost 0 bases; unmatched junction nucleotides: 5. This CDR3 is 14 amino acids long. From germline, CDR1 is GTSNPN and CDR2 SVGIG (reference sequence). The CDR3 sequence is CATLLAGSYNEQFF. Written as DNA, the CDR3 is TGTGCCACCTTACTAGCGGGCTCCTACAATGAGCAGTTCTTC.

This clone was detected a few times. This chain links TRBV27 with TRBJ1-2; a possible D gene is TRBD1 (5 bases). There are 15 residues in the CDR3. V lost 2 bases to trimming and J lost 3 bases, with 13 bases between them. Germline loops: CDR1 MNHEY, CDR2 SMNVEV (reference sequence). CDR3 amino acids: CASSLTGGVDYGYTF. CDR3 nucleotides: TGTGCCAGCAGTTTAACCGGGGGTGTCGACTATGGCTACACCTTC.

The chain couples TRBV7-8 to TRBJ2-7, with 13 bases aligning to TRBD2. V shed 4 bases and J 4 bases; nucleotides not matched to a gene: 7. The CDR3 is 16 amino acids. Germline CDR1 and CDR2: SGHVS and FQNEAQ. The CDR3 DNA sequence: TGTGCCAGCAGCTACGGGGGACTAGCGGGAATATACGAGCAGTACTTC. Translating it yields CASSYGGLAGIYEQYF.

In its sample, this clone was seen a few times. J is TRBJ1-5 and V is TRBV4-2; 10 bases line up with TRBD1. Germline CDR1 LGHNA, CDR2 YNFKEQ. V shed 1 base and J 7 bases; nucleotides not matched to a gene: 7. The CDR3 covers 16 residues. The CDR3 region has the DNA TGTGCCAGCAGCCAAGGTAGACAGGGGGCAGGACAGCCCCAGCATTTT. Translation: CASSQGRQGAGQPQHF.

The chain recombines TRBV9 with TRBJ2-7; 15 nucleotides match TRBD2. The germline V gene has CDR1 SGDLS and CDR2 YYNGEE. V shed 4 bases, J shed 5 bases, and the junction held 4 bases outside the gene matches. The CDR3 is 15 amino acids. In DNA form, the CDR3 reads TGTGCCAGCAGCAGGTGGACTAGCGGGAGGGACGAGCAGTACTTC. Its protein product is CASSRWTSGRDEQYF.

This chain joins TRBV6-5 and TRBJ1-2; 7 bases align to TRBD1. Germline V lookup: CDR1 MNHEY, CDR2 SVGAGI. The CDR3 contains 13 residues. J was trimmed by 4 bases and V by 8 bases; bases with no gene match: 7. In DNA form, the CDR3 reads TGTGCCAGCGGACTAACAGGGGTCTATGGCTACACCTTC. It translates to CASGLTGVYGYTF.